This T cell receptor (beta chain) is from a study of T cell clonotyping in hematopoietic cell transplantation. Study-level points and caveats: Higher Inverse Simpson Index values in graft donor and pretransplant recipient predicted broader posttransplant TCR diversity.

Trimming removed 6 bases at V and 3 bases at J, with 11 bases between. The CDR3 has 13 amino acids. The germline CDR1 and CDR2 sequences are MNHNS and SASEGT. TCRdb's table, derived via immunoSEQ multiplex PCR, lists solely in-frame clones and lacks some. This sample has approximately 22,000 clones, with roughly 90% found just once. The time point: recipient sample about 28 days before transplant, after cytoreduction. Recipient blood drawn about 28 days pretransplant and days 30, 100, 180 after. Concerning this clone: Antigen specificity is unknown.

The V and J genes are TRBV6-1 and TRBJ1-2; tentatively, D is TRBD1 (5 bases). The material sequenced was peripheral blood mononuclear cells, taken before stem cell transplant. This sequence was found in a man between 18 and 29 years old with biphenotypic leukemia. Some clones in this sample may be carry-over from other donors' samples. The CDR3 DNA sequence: TGTGCCAGCAGCCTTGAAGGGGACTATGGCTACACCTTC. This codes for CASSLEGDYGYTF.